Described below is a single T cell receptor beta chain sequence and its context. Trimming left V 3 bases short and J 1 base short, with 8 bases between. CDR3 length equals 14 residues. The germline V gene encodes CDR1 SGDLS and CDR2 YYNGEE. Repertoires were generated with immunoSEQ multiplex PCR, while TCRdb's copy carries only in-frame clones and drops some. The sample gives around 300,000 clones, about nine tenths of which show up once; 3.5% to 4.5% is in the top ten. The data were taken from a study of blood T cell repertoires in COVID-19. Material for sequencing was peripheral blood. The V call is TRBV9, the J call TRBJ1-5; the D is unclear. The TCR comes from a woman between 40 and 50 years old with acute or convalescent COVID-19. The CDR3 spells CASSGGWSNQPQHF. As DNA, the CDR3 is TGTGCCAGCAGCGGAGGGTGGAGCAATCAGCCCCAGCATTTT.